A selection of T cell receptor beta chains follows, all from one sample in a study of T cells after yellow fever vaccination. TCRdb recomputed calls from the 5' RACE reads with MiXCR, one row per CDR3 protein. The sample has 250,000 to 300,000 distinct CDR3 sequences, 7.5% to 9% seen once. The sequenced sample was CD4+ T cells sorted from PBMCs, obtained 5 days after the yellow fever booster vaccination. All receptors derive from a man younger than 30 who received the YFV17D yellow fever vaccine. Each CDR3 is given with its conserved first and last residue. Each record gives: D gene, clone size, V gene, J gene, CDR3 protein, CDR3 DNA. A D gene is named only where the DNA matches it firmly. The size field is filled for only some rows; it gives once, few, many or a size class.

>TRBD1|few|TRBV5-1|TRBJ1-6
CASSRNTGGESPLHF
TGCGCCAGCAGCAGAAATACAGGGGGCGAATCACCCCTCCACTTT
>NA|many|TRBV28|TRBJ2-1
CASSSSGTRRSYNEQFF
TGTGCCAGCAGTTCCTCCGGGACCAGGCGCTCCTACAATGAGCAGTTCTTC
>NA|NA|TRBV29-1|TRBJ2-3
CSVVGWRTDTQYF
TGCAGCGTTGTAGGCTGGAGGACAGATACGCAGTATTTT
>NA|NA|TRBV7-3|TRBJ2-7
CASSLTGAQERQYF
TGTGCCAGCAGCTTAACGGGAGCCCAAGAACGGCAGTACTTC
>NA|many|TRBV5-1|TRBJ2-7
CASSLGTASYEQYF
TGCGCCAGCAGCTTGGGGACAGCCTCCTACGAGCAGTACTTC
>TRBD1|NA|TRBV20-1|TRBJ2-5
CSAKQLRRGLETQYF
TGCAGTGCTAAACAATTACGCAGGGGGCTGGAGACCCAGTACTTC
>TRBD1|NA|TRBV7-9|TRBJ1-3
CASSSDRNSGNTIYF
TGTGCCAGCAGCTCGGACAGGAACTCTGGAAACACCATATATTTT
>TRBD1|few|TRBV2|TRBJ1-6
CASSASRTGYNSPLHF
TGTGCCAGCAGTGCCTCACGGACAGGGTATAATTCACCCCTCCACTTT
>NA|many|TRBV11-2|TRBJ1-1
CASSLDRGNTEAFF
TGTGCCAGCAGCTTAGATCGGGGGAACACTGAAGCTTTCTTT
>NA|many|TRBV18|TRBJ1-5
CASSPTGQNYQPQHF
TGTGCCAGCTCACCGACGGGACAAAACTATCAGCCCCAGCATTTT
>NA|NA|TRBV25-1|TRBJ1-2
CASSELSGGYTF
TGTGCCAGCAGTGAACTTTCCGGTGGCTACACCTTC
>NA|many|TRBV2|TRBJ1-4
CAGNRDPAEKLFF
TGTGCCGGAAACCGGGACCCAGCTGAAAAACTGTTTTTT
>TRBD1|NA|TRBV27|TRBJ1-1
CASSSRDRGGLSTEAFF
TGTGCCAGCAGTTCCCGGGACAGGGGAGGTTTGAGCACTGAAGCTTTCTTT
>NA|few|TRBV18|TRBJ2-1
CASSPFGGAPREQFF
TGTGCCAGCTCACCATTCGGGGGCGCCCCAAGAGAGCAGTTCTTC
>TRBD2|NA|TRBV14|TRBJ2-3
CASSPRGGSRTDTQYF
TGTGCCAGCAGCCCACGGGGGGGGTCGCGCACAGATACGCAGTATTTT
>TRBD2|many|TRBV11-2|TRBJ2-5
CASSLGASGGQETQYF
TGTGCCAGCAGCTTAGGGGCTAGCGGGGGCCAAGAGACCCAGTACTTC
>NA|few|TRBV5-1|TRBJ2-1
CASSFGRFTYNEQFF
TGCGCCAGCAGCTTCGGGCGTTTCACCTACAATGAGCAGTTCTTC
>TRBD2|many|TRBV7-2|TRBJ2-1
CASSRALVAGNNEQFF
TGTGCCAGCAGCCGAGCGTTGGTAGCGGGGAACAATGAGCAGTTCTTC
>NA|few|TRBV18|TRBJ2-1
CASSPLAQYNEQFF
TGTGCCAGCTCACCGTTAGCTCAGTACAATGAGCAGTTCTTC
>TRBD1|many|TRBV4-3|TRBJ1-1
CASSQARGTEAFF
TGCGCCAGCAGCCAAGCCAGGGGGACTGAAGCTTTCTTT
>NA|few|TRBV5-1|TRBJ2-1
CASSFQDNEQFF
TGCGCCAGCAGCTTTCAGGACAATGAGCAGTTCTTC
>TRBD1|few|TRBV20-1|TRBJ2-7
CSAREGQGPYEQYF
TGCAGTGCTAGAGAGGGACAGGGGCCCTACGAGCAGTACTTC
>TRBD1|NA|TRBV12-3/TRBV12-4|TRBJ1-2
CASRQTGDYGYTF
TGTGCCAGTCGACAGACAGGGGACTATGGCTACACCTTC
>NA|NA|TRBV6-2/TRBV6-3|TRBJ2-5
CASSFVYGKETQYF
TGTGCCAGCAGTTTCGTCTATGGAAAAGAGACCCAGTACTTC
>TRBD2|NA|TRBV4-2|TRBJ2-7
CASSQALSGGAYEQYF
TGTGCCAGCAGCCAAGCCCTCTCCGGGGGGGCCTACGAGCAGTACTTC
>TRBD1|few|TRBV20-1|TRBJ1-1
CSARDETGVTEAFF
TGCAGTGCTAGAGATGAGACAGGGGTCACTGAAGCTTTCTTT
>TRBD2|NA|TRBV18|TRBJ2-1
CASSPGLARREQFF
TGTGCCAGCTCACCGGGACTAGCGCGGCGAGAGCAGTTCTTC
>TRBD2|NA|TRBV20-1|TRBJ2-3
CSASLAGLNTQYF
TGCAGTGCTAGTTTAGCGGGGCTCAATACGCAGTATTTT
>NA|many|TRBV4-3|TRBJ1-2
CASSQEYVRSYGYTF
TGCGCCAGCAGCCAAGAGTACGTACGGAGCTATGGCTACACCTTC
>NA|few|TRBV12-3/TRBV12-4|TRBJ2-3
CASSLDGTIGTDKQYF
TGTGCCAGCAGTTTAGACGGGACAATAGGCACAGATAAGCAGTATTTT
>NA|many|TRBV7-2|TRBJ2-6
CASSLGHSGANVLTF
TGTGCCAGCAGCTTAGGCCACTCTGGGGCCAACGTCCTGACTTTC
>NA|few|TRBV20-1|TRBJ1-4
CSASDPGTFSEKLFF
TGCAGTGCTAGCGACCCTGGGACCTTCAGCGAAAAACTGTTTTTT
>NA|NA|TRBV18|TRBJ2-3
CASSPVEVVDTDTQYF
TGTGCCAGCTCACCAGTGGAGGTGGTCGACACAGATACGCAGTATTTT
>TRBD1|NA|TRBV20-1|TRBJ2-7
CSALTGIGEQYF
TGCAGTGCTTTGACAGGGATCGGCGAGCAGTACTTC
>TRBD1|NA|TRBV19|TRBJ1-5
CASMALTRGDNQPQHF
TGTGCCAGTATGGCTTTGACCAGGGGGGACAATCAGCCCCAGCATTTT
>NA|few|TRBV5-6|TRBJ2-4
CASSSAGGAGNIQYF
TGTGCCAGCAGCTCGGCAGGGGGGGCCGGAAACATTCAGTACTTC
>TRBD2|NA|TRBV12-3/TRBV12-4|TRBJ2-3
CASSTSGGRADTQYF
TGTGCCAGCAGTACTAGCGGGGGGCGCGCAGATACGCAGTATTTT
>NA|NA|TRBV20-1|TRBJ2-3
CSASRTTTDTQYF
TGCAGTGCTTCCCGGACAACCACAGATACGCAGTATTTT
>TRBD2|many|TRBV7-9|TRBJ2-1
CASSLLAGPYNEQFF
TGTGCCAGCAGCTTACTAGCGGGGCCCTACAATGAGCAGTTCTTC
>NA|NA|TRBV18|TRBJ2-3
CASSPPSPTQYF
TGTGCCAGCTCACCACCGTCCCCTACGCAGTATTTT
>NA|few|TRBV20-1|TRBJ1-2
CSAAPLDLNYGYTF
TGCAGTGCTGCCCCTTTGGACCTGAACTATGGCTACACCTTC